The T cell receptor beta chain described here comes from a study of beta chain features in type 1 diabetes. Findings and caveats of the study: Across all four CD4+ subsets, people with type 1 diabetes showed modestly shorter TCRB CDR3s.

Germline CDR1 and CDR2: SGHNT and YYREEE (reference sequence). This CDR3 region has 17 residues. V lost 5 bases to trimming and J lost 2 bases; unmatched junction nucleotides: 9. Worth noting for this clone: What it recognizes is unknown.

The whole isolated RNA underwent reverse transcription, so sequencing captured expressed TCRB transcripts. Data came from immunoSEQ multiplex PCR; TCRdb stores just in-frame clones and leaves some out. Of about 22,000 clones in the sample, more than 45% were seen once. The sequenced material came from stem cell memory CD4+ T cells from blood. V usage is TRBV5-4 and J usage is TRBJ2-3; TRBD2 aligns across 12 bases. The clonotype comes from a man aged 18 to 30 with type 1 diabetes. CDR3 DNA: TGTGCCAGCAGGCTGACTAGCGGGAGTCGGGTCACAGATACGCAGTATTTT. Amino acid sequence: CASRLTSGSRVTDTQYF.